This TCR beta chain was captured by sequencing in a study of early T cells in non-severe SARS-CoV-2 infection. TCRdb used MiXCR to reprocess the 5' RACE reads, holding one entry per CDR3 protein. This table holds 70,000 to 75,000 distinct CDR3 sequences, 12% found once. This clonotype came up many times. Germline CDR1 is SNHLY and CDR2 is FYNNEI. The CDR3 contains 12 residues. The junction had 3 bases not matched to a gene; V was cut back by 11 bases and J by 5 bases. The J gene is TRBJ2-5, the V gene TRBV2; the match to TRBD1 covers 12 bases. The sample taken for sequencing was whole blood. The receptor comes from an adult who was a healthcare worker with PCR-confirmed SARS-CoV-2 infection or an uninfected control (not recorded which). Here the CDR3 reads CAGGQGAETQYF. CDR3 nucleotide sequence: TGTGCCGGGGGACAGGGGGCCGAGACCCAGTACTTC.